The 10 T cell receptor beta chains presented below share a single source sample, sequenced in a study of identical twins. Each CDR3 protein gets one entry after TCRdb re-called the 5' RACE reads with MiXCR. Of 570,000 or so distinct CDR3 sequences listed, 9% to 10% are singletons. The data also belong to a second study, concerning yellow fever vaccine responses in identical twins.

The sample consisted of PBMCs. The receptors were sampled from a woman aged 18-29 years in good health.

V usage is TRBV30 and J usage is TRBJ2-1; 8 bases line up with TRBD2. The CDR3 has 13 amino acids. The ends lost 4 bases at V and 9 bases at J; junction bases unmatched: 8. Germline-derived CDR1 and CDR2 are GTSNPN and SVGIG (reference sequence). The CDR3 reads CAWTGGRAFEQFF. CDR3 nucleotides: TGTGCCTGGACGGGGGGGAGGGCCTTTGAGCAGTTCTTC.

The chain employs TRBV27 and TRBJ1-6; D not certain. The CDR3 runs 17 residues. Deletions cut 6 bases from V and 0 bases from J, with 15 bases between. From germline, CDR1 is MNHEY and CDR2 SMNVEV (reference sequence). The CDR3 region has the DNA TGTGCCAGCAGCCCCTTGCCTGCGAGCTCCTATAATTCACCCCTCCACTTT. Amino acid sequence: CASSPLPASSYNSPLHF.

The chain is built from TRBV20-1 and TRBJ1-5, with a tentative D call TRBD1 (5 bases). Germline loops: CDR1 DFQATT, CDR2 SNEGSKA (reference sequence). V was trimmed by 0 bases and J by 3 bases, leaving 12 bases between them. The CDR3 has 15 residues. The CDR3 is CSARDYQGPNQPQHF. The CDR3 nucleotides read TGCAGTGCTAGAGATTACCAGGGACCCAATCAGCCCCAGCATTTT.

This clonotype occurred many times. The chain uses TRBV6-2 or TRBV6-3 and TRBJ2-3; D is perhaps TRBD2 (5 bases). Germline V gives CDR1 MNHEY, CDR2 SVGEGT. The CDR3 runs 14 residues. V gave up 3 bases and J gave up 4 bases, with 11 bases separating them. The CDR3 region has the DNA TGTGCCAGCAGTTATCTCGGGAATTCAGATACGCAGTATTTT. It translates to CASSYLGNSDTQYF.

This clonotype showed up many times. The V call is TRBV12-3 or TRBV12-4, the J call TRBJ2-7; 8 bases align to TRBD2. The CDR3 extends over 15 amino acids. V shed 6 bases, J shed 2 bases, and the junction held 9 bases outside the gene matches. This CDR3 is CASSRNGLAPYEQYF. Written as DNA, the CDR3 is TGTGCCAGCAGCCGAAACGGACTAGCCCCCTACGAGCAGTACTTC.

In its sample, this clonotype was seen many times. This sequence joins TRBV7-2 and TRBJ2-7; the match to TRBD1 covers 7 bases. V trimming: 5 bases; J trimming: 3 bases; junction bases outside the gene matches: 4. In germline, CDR1 is SGHTA, CDR2 FQGNSA. The CDR3 is made up of 13 amino acids. CDR3 nucleotide sequence: TGTGCCAGCAGCCAGGACAGGAACTACGAGCAGTACTTC. It codes for CASSQDRNYEQYF.

In its sample, this clonotype was seen a few times. The chain employs TRBV7-2 and TRBJ2-7; 9 bases map to TRBD2. This CDR3 comprises 15 residues. Germline assignment: CDR1 SGHTA and CDR2 FQGNSA. J was trimmed by 4 bases and V by 1 base; bases with no gene match: 5. This chain's CDR3 is CASSLVDGLAYEQYF. CDR3 DNA: TGTGCCAGCAGCTTAGTCGATGGACTAGCGTACGAGCAGTACTTC.

This clonotype was recorded at least ten times. This sequence joins TRBV4-2 and TRBJ2-7; perhaps TRBD1 as D (6 bases). Per germline, CDR1 LGHNA and CDR2 YNFKEQ. V was trimmed by 0 bases and J by 5 bases, leaving 8 bases between them. This CDR3 region has 13 residues. CDR3 protein: CASSQEWTDEQYF. The DNA for the CDR3 is TGTGCCAGCAGCCAAGAGTGGACAGACGAGCAGTACTTC.

The genes are TRBV12-3 or TRBV12-4 and TRBJ2-5, with D perhaps given as TRBD1 or TRBD2 (5 bases each). Trimming took 5 bases from V and 2 from J, leaving 18 bases between them. The CDR3 runs 16 residues. CDR3 sequence reads: CASSTYRDPSQETQYF. CDR3 sequence (DNA): TGTGCCAGCAGTACATACCGGGACCCATCGCAAGAGACCCAGTACTTC.

The sample holds many counts of this clonotype. The J gene is TRBJ2-2, the V gene TRBV6-4, with TRBD1 matching 7 bases. J lost 6 bases, V lost 6 bases, and 7 bases had no gene match. This CDR3 spans 14 amino acids. Germline CDR1 and CDR2: MRHNA and SNTAGT. This chain's CDR3 is CASSPFQGAGELFF. Written as DNA, the CDR3 is TGTGCCAGCAGCCCTTTCCAGGGGGCCGGGGAGCTGTTTTTT.